One and the same sample provided the 14 T cell receptor beta chains below, sequenced in a study of blood T cell repertoires in COVID-19. The table came from immunoSEQ multiplex PCR; TCRdb's copy has only in-frame clones and leaves some out. Here the sample spans some 160,000 clones, roughly 80% being singletons. Sequencing was carried out using peripheral blood. The receptor source for this set is an elderly woman with acute or convalescent COVID-19.

The V and J genes are TRBV11-2 and TRBJ2-2; no clear D. CDR1 and CDR2 (germline): SGHAT, FQNNGV. The ends were cut back, 3 bases at V and 3 bases at J, with 8 bases in the middle. The CDR3 covers 14 residues. The CDR3 sequence is CASSFDSHTGELFF. The CDR3 DNA sequence: TGTGCCAGCAGCTTTGACTCGCACACCGGGGAGCTGTTTTTT.

The chain employs TRBV4-2 and TRBJ1-1; D gene ambiguous. V gave up 4 bases and J gave up 5 bases, with 11 bases separating them. In germline, CDR1 is LGHNA, CDR2 YNFKEQ. CDR3 length equals 13 residues. Here the CDR3 DNA reads TGTGCCAGCAGCCCTCGGGAGGCAACTGAAGCTTTCTTT. Translation gives CASSPREATEAFF.

This rearrangement joins TRBV18 to TRBJ2-1; 9 positions match TRBD2. CDR1 is KGHSH, CDR2 LQKENI, per germline. This CDR3 comprises 14 residues. Trimming removed 1 base from V and 7 bases from J; junction bases left unmatched: 2. For the CDR3, the DNA is TGTGCCAGCTCACCACTAACTAGCGGGAATGAGCAGTTCTTC. This sequence encodes CASSPLTSGNEQFF.

This clone occurred a few times. J is TRBJ2-1 and V is TRBV3-1 (or the pseudogene TRBV3-2); TRBD1 matches 8 bases. Germline assignment: CDR1 LGHDT and CDR2 YNNKEL (reference sequence). The CDR3 spans 14 residues. Losses at the gene ends were 4 bases for V and 6 bases for J; bases not matched to a gene: 5. The CDR3 DNA sequence: TGTGCCAGCAGCCTAGGACAGGGAGGCAATGAGCAGTTCTTC. Translating gives CASSLGQGGNEQFF.

The V and J genes are TRBV6-5 and TRBJ1-3; TRBD1 might be the D (5 bases). Germline V gene sequence: CDR1 MNHEY, CDR2 SVGAGI. The CDR3 consists of 15 residues. V was trimmed by 2 bases and J by 3 bases, leaving 11 bases between them. The CDR3 is CASSYGKGLGNTIYF. CDR3 coding DNA: TGTGCCAGCAGTTACGGGAAGGGGCTTGGAAACACCATATATTTT.

V is TRBV7-2 and J is TRBJ1-3; D unresolved. Germline CDR1 and CDR2: SGHTA and FQGNSA. V gave up 5 bases and J gave up 2 bases, with 16 bases separating them. The CDR3 sequence is 16 residues long. The CDR3 protein is CASSPLGITTGNTIYF. For the CDR3, the DNA is TGTGCCAGCAGCCCCCTCGGGATTACTACTGGAAACACCATATATTTT.

J is TRBJ1-2 and V is TRBV5-1, with TRBD1 matching 8 bases. V lost 0 bases, J lost 3 bases, and 13 bases stayed unmatched. The germline V gene encodes CDR1 SGHRS and CDR2 YFSETQ. The CDR3 spans 18 residues. DNA for the CDR3: TGCGCCAGCAGCTTGGGCGTTTTATCTACAGGGGGGGACTATGGCTACACCTTC. Its translation: CASSLGVLSTGGDYGYTF.

The chain recombines TRBV28 with TRBJ2-7; TRBD1 agrees at 9 bases. The CDR3 covers 18 residues. From germline, CDR1 is MDHEN and CDR2 SYDVKM. The junction had 24 bases not matched to a gene; V was cut back by 6 bases and J by 9 bases. In DNA, the CDR3 is TGTGCCAGCAGCCTATCCGCTCTGGGACAGGGAATGATCCAGGGGCAGTACTTC. It is translated as CASSLSALGQGMIQGQYF.

The V gene is TRBV5-1, the J gene TRBJ2-1; TRBD2 matches 8 bases. V dropped 2 bases and J dropped 7; count of bases not matched to a gene: 5. CDR3 length equals 14 residues. Germline loops: CDR1 SGHRS, CDR2 YFSETQ. Here the CDR3 DNA reads TGCGCCAGCAGCTTTAGCGGGGACACAAATGAGCAGTTCTTC. Protein: CASSFSGDTNEQFF.

The chain is built from TRBV6-6 and TRBJ2-7; D may be TRBD2 (5 bases). V gave up 0 bases and J gave up 5 bases, with 11 bases separating them. The CDR3 is made up of 14 amino acids. Germline-derived CDR1 and CDR2 are MNHNY and SVGAGI (reference sequence). CDR3 loop: CASSYSVGENEQYF. The CDR3 bases are TGTGCCAGCAGTTACTCAGTGGGAGAGAACGAGCAGTACTTC.

The V call is TRBV9, the J call TRBJ1-1; D is perhaps TRBD1 (6 bases). The CDR3 is 13 residues long. The V end was cut by 4 bases, the J end by 1 base, with 8 bases between. Looked up from germline, CDR1 is SGDLS and CDR2 is YYNGEE. CDR3: CASSTGQNTEAFF. DNA of the CDR3: TGTGCCAGCAGCACGGGACAGAACACTGAAGCTTTCTTT.

This clone has only a few counts. The V call is TRBV11-2, the J call TRBJ2-7; 7 nucleotides line up with TRBD1. Looked up from germline, CDR1 is SGHAT and CDR2 is FQNNGV. After removal of 5 bases from V and 6 bases from J, the junction contained 4 bases not matched to a gene. The CDR3 is made up of 12 amino acids. This CDR3 reads CASSKTGIEQYF. As DNA, the CDR3 is TGTGCCAGCAGCAAGACAGGGATCGAGCAGTACTTC.

This clone was observed a handful of times. This chain connects TRBV28 to TRBJ1-2; TRBD1 might be the D (5 bases). Trimming pared 6 bases from V and 4 bases from J, leaving 18 bases between. The CDR3 is 15 residues long. CDR1 MDHEN and CDR2 SYDVKM come from the germline V gene. CDR3 residues: CASSLRQPLGYGYTF. CDR3 DNA sequence: TGTGCCAGCAGCCTAAGACAGCCTTTAGGCTATGGCTACACCTTC.

This chain uses TRBV30 with TRBJ1-5; D is unresolved. Germline CDR1 and CDR2: GTSNPN and SVGIG (reference sequence). Trimming stripped 4 bases from V and 1 base from J, with 11 bases between. This CDR3 is built from 14 residues. In DNA form, the CDR3 reads TGTGCCTGGACCGGGAAGATAAGCAATCAGCCCCAGCATTTT. This translates into CAWTGKISNQPQHF.